This is a list of T cell receptor beta chains from one sample in a study of T cell changes during pregnancy in multiple sclerosis. The repertoire was sequenced with immunoSEQ multiplex PCR; TCRdb's copy has only in-frame clones and lacks some. The sample includes some 55,000 clones, approximately 87% of them seen just once. Sequenced: peripheral blood from another person, used as feeder cells. All receptors come from a human donor whose cells served as feeder cells for cultures in a pregnancy study. The CDR3 runs from the conserved cysteine through the conserved F or W. Each record gives: V gene, D gene, clone size, J gene, CDR3 length, CDR3 DNA, CDR3 protein. The D gene is left open where the match is weak. Clone size is not always given. Where it is, it says once, few, many or a class for expanded clones.

TRBV6-4	TRBD2	once	TRBJ2-1	15	TGTGCCAGCAGTGCCACCGGGACTAGCGAGAATGAGCAGTTCTTC	CASSATGTSENEQFF
TRBV15	NA	few	TRBJ2-5	14	TGTGCCACCAGCAGAGCGGGGGCGAGGGAGACCCAGTACTTC	CATSRAGARETQYF
TRBV9	NA	NA	TRBJ2-3	16	TGTGCCAGCAGCGTAGCAGGGGCGGCGTTGGCAGATACGCAGTATTTT	CASSVAGAALADTQYF
TRBV2	TRBD1	NA	TRBJ1-2	16	TGTGCCAGCAGTGAAGTCGGCAGGGGGCGGTTAAAGGGCTACACCTTC	CASSEVGRGRLKGYTF
TRBV10-3	NA	NA	TRBJ1-4	14	TGTGCCATCAGTGGGGCGGGGAAAAATGAAAAACTGTTTTTT	CAISGAGKNEKLFF
TRBV28	TRBD2	few	TRBJ2-1	15	TGTGCCAGCAGTCTGACTAGCGGGGGGGCCGATGAGCAGTTCTTC	CASSLTSGGADEQFF
TRBV7-2	NA	NA	TRBJ1-1	13	TGTGCCAGCAGCTTAGGGACGAACACTGAAGCTTTCTTT	CASSLGTNTEAFF
TRBV30	NA	NA	TRBJ2-1	12	TGTGCCTGGAGTGCCTGGACCGTGACTCTGTTCTTC	CAWSAWTVTLFF
TRBV11-2	TRBD2	once	TRBJ2-7	15	TGTGCCAGCAGCTTAGTTAGCGGGGACTCCTACGAGCAGTACTTC	CASSLVSGDSYEQYF
TRBV6-5	TRBD1	NA	TRBJ2-7	15	TGTGCCAGCAGCCCCGGGGGACAGGGGACTCTCGAGCAGTACTTC	CASSPGGQGTLEQYF
TRBV7-2	NA	NA	TRBJ2-7	12	TGTGCCAGCAGCTTAAGGGTTGGCGAGCAGTACTTC	CASSLRVGEQYF
TRBV5-5	TRBD2	NA	TRBJ2-2	14	TGTGCCAGCAGCCCCGGGAGGGTTATCGGGGAGCTGTTTTTT	CASSPGRVIGELFF
TRBV27	TRBD2	NA	TRBJ2-5	14	TGTGCCAGCAGAGGGACTAGCGGGAGTGGGGCCCAGTACTTC	CASRGTSGSGAQYF
TRBV5-5	TRBD1	NA	TRBJ2-7	15	TGTGCCAGCAGCTTGCTATTCGGGACAGCCTACGAGCAGTACTTC	CASSLLFGTAYEQYF
TRBV5-1	NA	NA	TRBJ2-2	14	TGCGCCAGCAGCTTGGTAGGGGGGACCGGGGAGCTGTTTTTT	CASSLVGGTGELFF
TRBV14	TRBD1	NA	TRBJ1-6	15	TGTGCCAGCAGCCAAGTGACAGGGTATAATTCACCCCTCCACTTT	CASSQVTGYNSPLHF
TRBV19	TRBD1	NA	TRBJ1-2	16	TGTGCCAGTAGTACACTACAGGGGGCAACGTCCTATGGCTACACCTTC	CASSTLQGATSYGYTF
TRBV6-1	NA	NA	TRBJ2-5	14	TGTGCCAGCAGTGAATCCTATACTACAGGGACCCAGTACTTC	CASSESYTTGTQYF
TRBV7-2	NA	NA	TRBJ1-6	15	TGTGCCAGCAGCGCGGAGGCAGCATATAATTCACCCCTCCACTTT	CASSAEAAYNSPLHF
TRBV6-5	TRBD1	once	TRBJ2-3	16	TGTGCCAGCAGTTACGACCCGGGACAGGGGGAAGATACGCAGTATTTT	CASSYDPGQGEDTQYF
TRBV7-6	TRBD2	NA	TRBJ2-7	18	TGTGCCAGCAGCTTAGCGCTAGCGGGAGGCCAAATCGGCTACGAGCAGTACTTC	CASSLALAGGQIGYEQYF
TRBV7-6	TRBD1	NA	TRBJ1-4	14	TGTGCCAGCAGCCTAGGACAGGGTCGAGAAAAACTGTTTTTT	CASSLGQGREKLFF
TRBV5-1	NA	NA	TRBJ2-1	14	TGCGCCAGCAGCTACCCGGGCGGGACAAGTGAGCAGTTCTTC	CASSYPGGTSEQFF
TRBV30	NA	NA	TRBJ1-2	12	TGTGCCTGGAGTTGGGGGGGCTATGGCTACACCTTC	CAWSWGGYGYTF
TRBV28	NA	NA	TRBJ1-3	13	TGTGCCAGCTGGGACGCCCTGGGGAACACCATATATTTT	CASWDALGNTIYF
TRBV9	TRBD2	few	TRBJ2-1	16	TGTGCCAGCAGCGCCCGGACTAGCGGGGCAAACAATGAGCAGTTCTTC	CASSARTSGANNEQFF
TRBV28	TRBD1	NA	TRBJ2-7	15	TGTGCCAGCAGTTCTCTAGGGACAGGAGCCTACGAGCAGTACTTC	CASSSLGTGAYEQYF
TRBV5-1	NA	NA	TRBJ2-1	14	TGCGCCAGCAGCTTGGAATCAACCTACAATGAGCAGTTCTTC	CASSLESTYNEQFF
TRBV5-1	TRBD1	few	TRBJ1-2	14	TGCGCCAGCAGCTTGGAACCCGGGACAGGGCACTACACCTTC	CASSLEPGTGHYTF
TRBV7-3	NA	NA	TRBJ2-3	15	TGTGCCAGCAGCTTAATTGGGCCTAGCACAGATACGCAGTATTTT	CASSLIGPSTDTQYF
TRBV19	TRBD2	NA	TRBJ2-1	15	TGTGCCAGTACCGGACTAGCGGAGGGGTACAATGAGCAGTTCTTC	CASTGLAEGYNEQFF